What follows are 14 T cell receptor beta chains derived from one specimen sequenced in a study of Ad26.COV2.S vaccination and SARS-CoV-2 variants (dated by TCRdb to the early 2020s). Reading the label with the study, this specimen's treatment or condition is: about 20 received Ad26.COV2.S at low or high dose, single or two shots; roughly five received placebo; per-sample allocation not given. Repertoires of vaccine and placebo recipients were sequenced from samples taken on day 63 after the first injection. Library preparation employed the immunoSEQ multiplex PCR assay. What TCRdb holds here is the immuneACCESS table cut down to in-frame rearrangements. Part of the clones is not present; checked against another copy, under half of the missing clones reflect an unresolved V gene, and the others are unexplained. The sample table contains 400,000 or so clones; only one count was recorded for 75% to 90% of them. The biggest ten clones account for approximately 3.7% of the sample.

Sequencing was performed on peripheral blood, taken in a trial of Ad26.COV2.S vaccine versus placebo. These TCRs come from a person between 18 and 65 years old who received the Ad26.COV2.S COVID-19 vaccine or a placebo.

The rearrangement uses TRBV9 and TRBJ1-6, with D hard to call. Germline assignment: CDR1 SGDLS and CDR2 YYNGEE. The CDR3 length is 15 residues. V was cut by 0 bases and J by 6 bases, with 10 bases left in between. CDR3 bases: TGTGCCAGCAGCGTAGTCCCATCGAGTAATTCACCCCTCCACTTT. The encoded protein is CASSVVPSSNSPLHF. The full variable domain, in which reference TRBV9 and TRBJ1-6 provide the parts outside the CDR3, is DSGVTQTPKHLITATGQRVTLRCSPRSGDLSVYWYQQSLDQGLQFLIQYYNGEERAKGNILERFSAQQFPDLHSELNLSSLELGDSALYFCASSVVPSSNSPLHFGNGTRLTVT.

The rearrangement joins TRBV7-9 to TRBJ2-7; D unresolved. The V gene lost 4 bases and the J gene lost 7 bases, with 14 bases spanning the gap. CDR3 size: 13 residues. Germline loops: CDR1 SEHNR, CDR2 FQNEAQ (reference sequence). This CDR3 is CASSSSTSREQYF. CDR3 nucleotide sequence: TGTGCCAGCAGCTCAAGCACCTCGAGGGAGCAGTACTTC.

The V gene is TRBV11-2, the J gene TRBJ2-7; 8 nucleotides match TRBD2. Losses at the gene ends were 8 bases for V and 0 bases for J; bases not matched to a gene: 12. This CDR3 comprises 16 residues. The germline gives CDR1 SGHAT, CDR2 FQNNGV. The CDR3 loop is CASHSGAGTSSYEQYF. The CDR3 DNA sequence: TGTGCCAGCCATAGTGGGGCCGGGACTAGCTCCTACGAGCAGTACTTC. Full variable domain (remainder filled in from reference TRBV11-2 and TRBJ2-7): EAGVAQSPRYKIIEKRQSVAFWCNPISGHATLYWYQQILGQGPKLLIQFQNNGVVDDSQLPKDRFSAERLKGVDSTLKIQPAKLEDSAVYLCASHSGAGTSSYEQYFGPGTRLTVT.

The chain recombines TRBV9 with TRBJ1-1; tentative D call: TRBD1 (6 bases). Trimming left V 4 bases short and J 4 bases short, with 23 bases between. CDR3 length equals 17 residues. CDR1 is SGDLS, CDR2 YYNGEE, per germline. As DNA, the CDR3 is TGTGCCAGCAGCCCTCGATTCGGGCTTAGGGGGAGCACTGAAGCTTTCTTT. This sequence encodes CASSPRFGLRGSTEAFF.

This chain connects TRBV29-1 to TRBJ1-3; D gene ambiguous. V was clipped by 1 base and J by 2 bases, with 0 bases between them. The CDR3 is made up of 11 amino acids. Germline loops: CDR1 SQVTM, CDR2 ANQGSEA. The CDR3 sequence is CSVEAGNTIYF. CDR3 sequence (DNA): TGCAGCGTTGAAGCTGGAAACACCATATATTTT.

The rearrangement uses TRBV30 and TRBJ1-5, with a weak D call TRBD1 (5 bases). From germline, CDR1 is GTSNPN and CDR2 SVGIG (reference sequence). Deletions cut 0 bases from V and 9 bases from J, with 15 bases between. The CDR3 has 14 residues. DNA for the CDR3: TGTGCCTGGAGTGTAGCGCGGGGGGGATGGCCCCAGCATTTT. It translates to CAWSVARGGWPQHF.

Details on this clone: This sample includes further DNA sequences coding for the same CDR3. The rearrangement uses TRBV5-1 and TRBJ1-4; the match to TRBD1 covers 8 bases. The CDR3 is 15 amino acids. The V segment lost 4 bases and the J segment 2 bases; nucleotides outside the gene matches: 4. The germline CDR1 and CDR2 sequences are SGHRS and YFSETQ. CDR3 in DNA: TGCGCCAGCAGCCCCGGACAGGGTACTAATGAAAAACTGTTTTTT. Its protein is CASSPGQGTNEKLFF.

This sequence joins TRBV18 and TRBJ2-1; TRBD1 or TRBD2 may be the D gene (5 bases each). The length of the CDR3 is 14 residues. Germline loops: CDR1 KGHSH, CDR2 LQKENI. Trimming stripped 3 bases from V and 15 bases from J, with 21 bases between. The CDR3 nucleotides read TGTGCCAGCTCACCCCCGGGGCAGGGAGCAATAGGGTTCTTC. Its protein product is CASSPPGQGAIGFF. Using reference TRBV18 and TRBJ2-1 for the parts outside the CDR3, the full variable domain is NAGVMQNPRHLVRRRGQEARLRCSPMKGHSHVYWYRQLPEEGLKFMVYLQKENIIDESGMPKERFSAEFPKEGPSILRIQQVVRGDSAAYFCASSPPGQGAIGFFGPGTRLTVL.

The V and J genes are TRBV5-1 and TRBJ2-3, with 9 positions matching TRBD1. The germline CDR1 and CDR2 sequences are SGHRS and YFSETQ. The trim removed 5 bases at V and 2 bases at J, leaving 6 bases unmatched. The CDR3 is 15 residues long. CDR3 amino acids: CASSIGTGNTDTQYF. The DNA of the CDR3 is TGCGCCAGCAGTATAGGGACAGGGAACACAGATACGCAGTATTTT.

The chain carries TRBV7-9 and TRBJ1-2; no firm D call. The CDR3 consists of 13 residues. Germline loops: CDR1 SEHNR, CDR2 FQNEAQ (reference sequence). Between the trimmed V and J ends, which lost 6 bases and 1 base, there was a span of 9 bases. CDR3 sequence: CASRPGLNYGYTF. Written as DNA, the CDR3 is TGTGCCAGCAGGCCGGGCCTTAACTATGGCTACACCTTC.

This chain uses TRBV11-3 with TRBJ1-6, with TRBD1 identical over 7 bases. The CDR3 covers 17 residues. J was trimmed by 2 bases and V by 7 bases; bases with no gene match: 11. The germline CDR1 and CDR2 sequences are SGHNT and YENEEA. CDR3 loop: CASTVSRQGTYNSPLHF. The CDR3 nucleotides are TGTGCCAGCACCGTCTCCCGACAGGGAACCTATAATTCACCCCTCCACTTT.

The chain joins TRBV5-4 to TRBJ1-2; 9 nucleotides align to TRBD1. The V and J ends lost 0 bases and 5 bases, in that order; junction bases with no gene match: 14. CDR3 length equals 18 residues. Germline V CDR1 and CDR2: SGHNT, YYREEE (reference sequence). The CDR3 DNA reads as TGTGCCAGCAGCTTGGCGGGGCGGGGGACAGGGTCCCAATATGGCTACACCTTC. This sequence encodes CASSLAGRGTGSQYGYTF. Full variable domain (outside the CDR3, taken from reference TRBV5-4 and TRBJ1-2): ETGVTQSPTHLIKTRGQQVTLRCSSQSGHNTVSWYQQALGQGPQFIFQYYREEENGRGNFPPRFSGLQFPNYSSELNVNALELDDSALYLCASSLAGRGTGSQYGYTFGSGTRLTVV.

This clone has a single count. This rearrangement joins TRBV7-9 to TRBJ1-6; D is undetermined. This CDR3 comprises 14 residues. CDR1 SEHNR and CDR2 FQNEAQ come from the germline V gene (reference sequence). The V end lost 5 bases, the J end lost 7 bases, and 12 bases lay between the germline ends. CDR3 nucleotides: TGTGCCAGCAGCCTCCGCTCGGGCAATTCACCCCTCCACTTT. The encoded protein is CASSLRSGNSPLHF.

The chain combines TRBV15 with TRBJ1-2; perhaps TRBD1 as D (6 bases). The CDR3 has 15 amino acids. The V gene's germline CDR1 is LNHNV and CDR2 YYDKDF (reference sequence). V was shortened by 0 bases and J by 6 bases, with 14 bases between the two germline ends. CDR3 sequence (DNA): TGTGCCACCAGCAGAGATCGGGTACAGGGCCATGGCTACACCTTC. Translated, it gives CATSRDRVQGHGYTF.